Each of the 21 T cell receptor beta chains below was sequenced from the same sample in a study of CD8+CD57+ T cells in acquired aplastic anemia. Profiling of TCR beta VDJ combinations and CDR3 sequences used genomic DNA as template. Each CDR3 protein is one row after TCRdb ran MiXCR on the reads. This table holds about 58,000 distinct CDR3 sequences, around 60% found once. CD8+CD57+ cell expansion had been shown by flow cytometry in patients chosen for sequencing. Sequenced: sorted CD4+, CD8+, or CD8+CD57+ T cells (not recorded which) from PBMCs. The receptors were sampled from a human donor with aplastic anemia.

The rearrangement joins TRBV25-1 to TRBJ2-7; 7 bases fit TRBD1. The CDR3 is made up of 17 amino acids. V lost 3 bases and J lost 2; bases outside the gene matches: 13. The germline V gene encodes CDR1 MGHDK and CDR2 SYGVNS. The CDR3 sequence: CASSDRLKTGNTYEQYF. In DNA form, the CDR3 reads TGTGCCAGCAGTGACCGCCTGAAGACAGGGAATACCTACGAGCAGTACTTC.

The DNA for the CDR3 is TGTGCCACCAGTGATACAACAGGTGCTGGAAACATTCAGTACTTC. The encoded protein is CATSDTTGAGNIQYF. This sequence joins TRBV24-1 and TRBJ2-4; tentatively, D is TRBD1 (5 bases). The germline V and J ends were trimmed by 3 bases and 6 bases, with 14 bases remaining between them. In germline, CDR1 is KGHDR, CDR2 SFDVKD. The CDR3 length is 15 residues.

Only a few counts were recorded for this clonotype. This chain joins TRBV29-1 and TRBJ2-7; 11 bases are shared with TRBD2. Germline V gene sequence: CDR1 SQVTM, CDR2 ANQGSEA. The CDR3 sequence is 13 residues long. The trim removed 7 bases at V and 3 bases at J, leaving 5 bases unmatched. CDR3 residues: CSAVAGGYYEQYF. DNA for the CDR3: TGCAGCGCCGTAGCGGGAGGGTACTACGAGCAGTACTTC.

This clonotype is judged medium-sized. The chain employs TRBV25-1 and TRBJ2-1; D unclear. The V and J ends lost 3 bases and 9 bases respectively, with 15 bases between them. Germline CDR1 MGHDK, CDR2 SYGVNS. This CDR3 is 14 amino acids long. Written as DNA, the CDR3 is TGTGCCAGCAGTGACCCCTCTGAGAGTTCTGAGCAGTTCTTC. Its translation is CASSDPSESSEQFF.

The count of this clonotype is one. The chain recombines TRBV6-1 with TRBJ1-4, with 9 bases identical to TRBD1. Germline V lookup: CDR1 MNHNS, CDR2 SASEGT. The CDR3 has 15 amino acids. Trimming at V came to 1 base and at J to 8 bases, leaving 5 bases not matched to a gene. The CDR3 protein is CASSEGPTGGEKLFF. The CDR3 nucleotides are TGTGCCAGCAGTGAAGGACCCACAGGGGGCGAAAAACTGTTTTTT.

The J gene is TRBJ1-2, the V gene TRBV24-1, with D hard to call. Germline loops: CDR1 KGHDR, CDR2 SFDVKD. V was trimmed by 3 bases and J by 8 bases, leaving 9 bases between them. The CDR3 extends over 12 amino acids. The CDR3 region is CATSDPLLGYTF. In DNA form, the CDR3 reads TGTGCCACCAGTGATCCTTTACTGGGCTACACCTTC.

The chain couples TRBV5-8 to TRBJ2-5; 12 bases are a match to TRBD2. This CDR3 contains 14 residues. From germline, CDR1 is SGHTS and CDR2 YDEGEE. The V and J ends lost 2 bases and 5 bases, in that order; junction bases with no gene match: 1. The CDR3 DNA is TGTGCCAGCAGCTTACTAGCGGGAGGCGAGACCCAGTACTTC. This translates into CASSLLAGGETQYF.

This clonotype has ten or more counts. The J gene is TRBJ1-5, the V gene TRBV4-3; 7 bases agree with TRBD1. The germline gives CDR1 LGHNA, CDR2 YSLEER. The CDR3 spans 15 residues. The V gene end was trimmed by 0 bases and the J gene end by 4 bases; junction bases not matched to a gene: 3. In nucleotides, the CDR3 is TGCGCCAGCAGCCAAGAGATCAGGGGGAATCAGCCCCAGCATTTT. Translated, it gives CASSQEIRGNQPQHF.

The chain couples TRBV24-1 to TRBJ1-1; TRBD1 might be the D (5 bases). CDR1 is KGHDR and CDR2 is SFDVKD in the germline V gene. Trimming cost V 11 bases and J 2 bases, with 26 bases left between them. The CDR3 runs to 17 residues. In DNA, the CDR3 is TGTGCCAGCAGCTTGTATTTCGTTGGGGCACGCAACACTGAAGCTTTCTTT. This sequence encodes CASSLYFVGARNTEAFF.

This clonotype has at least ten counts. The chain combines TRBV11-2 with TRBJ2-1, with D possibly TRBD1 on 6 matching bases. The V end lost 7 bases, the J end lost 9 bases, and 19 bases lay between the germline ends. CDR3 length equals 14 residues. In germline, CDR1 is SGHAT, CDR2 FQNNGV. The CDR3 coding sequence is TGTGCCAGCAACCAGGGGCAGGGTGGGGGTGAGCAGTTCTTC. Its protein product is CASNQGQGGGEQFF.

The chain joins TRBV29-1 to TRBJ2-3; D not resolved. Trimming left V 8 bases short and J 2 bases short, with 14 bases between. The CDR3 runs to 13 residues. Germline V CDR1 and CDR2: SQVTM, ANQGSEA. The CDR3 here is CSMVPPHTDTQYF. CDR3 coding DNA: TGCAGCATGGTCCCCCCACACACAGATACGCAGTATTTT.

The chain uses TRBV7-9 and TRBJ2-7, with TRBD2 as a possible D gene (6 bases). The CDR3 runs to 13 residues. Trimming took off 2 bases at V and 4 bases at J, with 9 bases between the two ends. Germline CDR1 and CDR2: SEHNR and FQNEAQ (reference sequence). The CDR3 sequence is CASSLSGLYEQYF. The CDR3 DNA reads TGTGCCAGCAGCTTATCGGGACTTTACGAGCAGTACTTC.

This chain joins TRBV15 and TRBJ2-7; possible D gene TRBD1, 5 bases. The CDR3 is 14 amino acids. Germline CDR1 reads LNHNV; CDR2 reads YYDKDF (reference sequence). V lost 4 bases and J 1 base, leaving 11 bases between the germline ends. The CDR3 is CATSNEDTSYEQYF. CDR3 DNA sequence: TGTGCCACCAGCAATGAGGACACATCCTACGAGCAGTACTTC.

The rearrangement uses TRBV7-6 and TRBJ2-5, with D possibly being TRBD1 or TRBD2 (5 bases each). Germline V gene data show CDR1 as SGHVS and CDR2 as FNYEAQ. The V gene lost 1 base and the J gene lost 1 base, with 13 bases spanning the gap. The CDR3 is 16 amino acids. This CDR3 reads CASSLVGGTFQETQYF. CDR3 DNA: TGTGCCAGCAGCTTAGTGGGTGGGACCTTCCAAGAGACCCAGTACTTC.

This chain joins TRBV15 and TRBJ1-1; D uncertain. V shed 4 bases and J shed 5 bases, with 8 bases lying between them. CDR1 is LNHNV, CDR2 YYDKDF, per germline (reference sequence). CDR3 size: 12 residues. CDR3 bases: TGTGCCACCAGCATACGAGGGACTGAAGCTTTCTTT. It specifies CATSIRGTEAFF.

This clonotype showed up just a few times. This CDR3 is CATSEGGQGPWETQYF. CDR3 sequence (DNA): TGTGCCACCAGTGAGGGGGGACAGGGACCTTGGGAGACCCAGTACTTC. V and J are TRBV24-1 and TRBJ2-5; 9 bases match TRBD1. Per the germline V gene, CDR1 is KGHDR and CDR2 is SFDVKD. There are 16 residues in the CDR3. The ends lost 4 bases at V and 5 bases at J; junction bases unmatched: 10.

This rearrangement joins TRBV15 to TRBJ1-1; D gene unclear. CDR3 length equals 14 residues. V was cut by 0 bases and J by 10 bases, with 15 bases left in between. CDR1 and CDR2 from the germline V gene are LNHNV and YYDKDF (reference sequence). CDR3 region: CATSRETSKIVAFF. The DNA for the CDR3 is TGTGCCACCAGCAGAGAGACAAGCAAAATCGTAGCTTTCTTT.

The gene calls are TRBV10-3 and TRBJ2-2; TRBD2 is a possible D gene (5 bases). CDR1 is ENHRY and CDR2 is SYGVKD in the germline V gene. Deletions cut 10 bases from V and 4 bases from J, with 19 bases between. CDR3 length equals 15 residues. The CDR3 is CASVLTDLLTGELFF. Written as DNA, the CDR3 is TGTGCCAGTGTCCTAACGGACTTGCTCACCGGGGAGCTGTTTTTT.

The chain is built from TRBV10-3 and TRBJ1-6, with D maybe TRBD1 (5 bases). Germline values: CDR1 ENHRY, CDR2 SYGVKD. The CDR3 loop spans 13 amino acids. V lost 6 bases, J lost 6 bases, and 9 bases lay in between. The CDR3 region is CAIRDGANSPLHF. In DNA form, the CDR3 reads TGTGCCATCAGGGACGGGGCTAATTCACCCCTCCACTTT.

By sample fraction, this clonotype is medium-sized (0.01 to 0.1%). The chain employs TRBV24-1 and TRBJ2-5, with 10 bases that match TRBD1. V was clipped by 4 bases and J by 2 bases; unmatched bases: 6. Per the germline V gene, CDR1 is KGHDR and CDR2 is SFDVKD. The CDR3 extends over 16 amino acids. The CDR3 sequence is CATSEATGGLQETQYF. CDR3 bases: TGTGCCACCAGTGAGGCGACAGGGGGCTTACAAGAGACCCAGTACTTC.

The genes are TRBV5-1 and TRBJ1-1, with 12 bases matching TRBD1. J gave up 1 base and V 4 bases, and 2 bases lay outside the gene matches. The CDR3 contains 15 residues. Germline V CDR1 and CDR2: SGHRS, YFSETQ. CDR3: CASSTGQGANTEAFF. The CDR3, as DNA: TGCGCCAGCAGCACGGGACAGGGGGCGAACACTGAAGCTTTCTTT.